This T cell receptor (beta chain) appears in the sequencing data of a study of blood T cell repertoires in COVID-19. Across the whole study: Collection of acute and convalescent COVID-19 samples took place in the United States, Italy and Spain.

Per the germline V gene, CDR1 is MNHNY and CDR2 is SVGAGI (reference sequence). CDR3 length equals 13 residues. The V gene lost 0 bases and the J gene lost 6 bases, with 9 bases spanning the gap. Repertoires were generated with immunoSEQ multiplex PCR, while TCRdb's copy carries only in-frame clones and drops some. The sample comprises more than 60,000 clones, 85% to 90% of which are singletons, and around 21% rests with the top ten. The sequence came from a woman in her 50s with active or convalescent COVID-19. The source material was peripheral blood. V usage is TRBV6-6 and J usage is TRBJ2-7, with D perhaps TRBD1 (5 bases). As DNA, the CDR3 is TGTGCCAGCAGTTACTCGGAAAGGGGCGAGCAGTACTTC. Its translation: CASSYSERGEQYF.